This TCR beta chain was recorded in a study of T cell responses to AZD1222 COVID-19 vaccine. Per the germline V gene, CDR1 is LGHDT and CDR2 is YNNKEL (reference sequence). The V end was cut by 6 bases, the J end by 0 bases, with 14 bases between. This CDR3 has 15 residues. Libraries were prepared by immunoSEQ multiplex PCR; TCRdb keeps only in-frame clonotypes and omits some of them. The profile shows roughly 200,000 clones, approximately 94% of them singletons. Sequences were derived from peripheral blood, sampled on day 0 of MenACWY control vaccination. This receptor was obtained from an adult in good health. The V call is TRBV3-1 (or the pseudogene TRBV3-2), the J call TRBJ1-2; TRBD1 might be the D (5 bases). The CDR3 region is CASSLRQSTNYGYTF. The DNA of the CDR3 is TGTGCCAGCAGTCTAAGACAGTCAACTAACTATGGCTACACCTTC.